These T cell receptor beta chains were read from a single sample in a study of radiotherapy plus CTLA-4 blockade in lung cancer. Libraries were prepared by immunoSEQ multiplex PCR; TCRdb keeps only in-frame clonotypes and omits some of them. The table shows more than 90,000 clones, with more than 65% occurring only once. The sequenced sample was peripheral blood, obtained from a patient treated with radiotherapy plus ipilimumab. Source of these receptors: a human donor with non-small cell lung cancer that progressed on radiotherapy plus ipilimumab. Some clones in this sample may be carry-over from other donors' samples. CDR3s include the opening cysteine and the closing phenylalanine or tryptophan. Each record gives: J gene, D gene, V gene, CDR3 length, clone size, CDR3 protein, CDR3 DNA. A D gene is named only where the DNA matches it firmly. Some rows have no size entry. The others give once, few or many, or a class for an expanded clone.

>TRBJ2-1|.|TRBV18|15|.
CASSPGASSYNEQFF
TGTGCCAGCTCACCAGGAGCAAGCTCCTACAATGAGCAGTTCTTC
>TRBJ2-3|.|TRBV5-8|14|.
CASSLGPSTDTQYF
TGTGCCAGCAGCCTGGGTCCTAGCACAGATACGCAGTATTTT
>TRBJ1-2|.|TRBV5-1|13|.
CASSLAQNYGYTF
TGCGCCAGCAGCTTGGCTCAGAACTATGGCTACACCTTC
>TRBJ1-1|.|TRBV2|13|.
CASSVDRGAEAFF
TGTGCCAGCAGTGTAGACAGAGGCGCTGAAGCTTTCTTT
>TRBJ2-5|TRBD2|TRBV29-1|15|.
CSVESSGGAGETQYF
TGCAGCGTGGAGAGTAGCGGGGGGGCCGGGGAGACCCAGTACTTC
>TRBJ1-2|.|TRBV9|14|once
CASSVVGSAGGYTF
TGTGCCAGCAGCGTAGTAGGCAGCGCGGGCGGCTACACCTTC
>TRBJ1-5|TRBD1|TRBV5-8|14|.
CASSLRDRGQPQHF
TGTGCCAGCAGCTTGAGGGACAGGGGTCAGCCCCAGCATTTT
>TRBJ1-3|TRBD1|TRBV28|14|medium-sized
CASSLVEGAHTIYF
TGTGCCAGCAGCCTCGTCGAGGGGGCACACACCATATATTTT
>TRBJ2-3|TRBD1|TRBV7-8|15|.
CASSPRQGGTDTQYF
TGTGCCAGCAGCCCCCGACAGGGGGGAACAGATACGCAGTATTTT
>TRBJ2-3|TRBD2|TRBV6-5|15|few
CASSYFRGGTDTQYF
TGTGCCAGCAGTTACTTCCGGGGGGGCACAGATACGCAGTATTTT
>TRBJ2-1|TRBD2|TRBV27|15|.
CASHRWGGDYNEQFF
TGTGCCAGTCACCGTTGGGGGGGAGACTACAATGAGCAGTTCTTC
>TRBJ1-4|TRBD1|TRBV7-9|14|few
CASSLDRAYEKLFF
TGTGCCAGCAGCCTTGACAGGGCATACGAAAAACTGTTTTTT
>TRBJ1-1|TRBD1|TRBV5-1|18|.
CASSPTGTGDPMNTEAFF
TGCGCCAGCAGTCCAACCGGGACAGGAGACCCCATGAACACTGAAGCTTTCTTT
>TRBJ2-1|.|TRBV9|13|once
CASSDRLEDEQFF
TGTGCCAGCAGCGACCGACTAGAGGATGAGCAGTTCTTC
>TRBJ2-6|.|TRBV28|15|.
CASRKGGSGANVLTF
TGTGCCAGCAGGAAGGGGGGCTCTGGGGCCAACGTCCTGACTTTC
>TRBJ1-5|.|TRBV4-2|12|.
CASSQEGQPQHF
TGTGCCAGCAGCCAAGAAGGGCAGCCCCAGCATTTT
>TRBJ2-1|TRBD1|TRBV2|15|.
CASSNRGQGYNEQFF
TGTGCCAGCAGTAACCGGGGACAGGGGTACAATGAGCAGTTCTTC
>TRBJ2-1|TRBD1|TRBV5-1|15|.
CASSLQGSSYNEQFF
TGCGCCAGCAGTCTACAGGGGTCTTCCTACAATGAGCAGTTCTTC
>TRBJ2-1|TRBD2|TRBV11-2|16|once
CASSPRLAGLYNEQFF
TGTGCCAGCAGCCCGCGACTAGCGGGTCTTTACAATGAGCAGTTCTTC
>TRBJ2-1|.|TRBV4-2|18|.
CASSQVWVRTQTYNEQFF
TGTGCCAGCAGCCAAGTTTGGGTTCGGACACAGACTTACAATGAGCAGTTCTTC
>TRBJ2-1|TRBD2|TRBV6-1|15|.
CAIASLAGGVNEQFF
TGTGCCATCGCTTCTCTAGCGGGGGGGGTCAATGAGCAGTTCTTC
>TRBJ2-5|.|TRBV5-5|14|.
CASSPSLHRETQYF
TGTGCCAGCAGCCCATCATTACATAGGGAGACCCAGTACTTC
>TRBJ1-4|TRBD1|TRBV5-6|14|.
CASSFDRVDEKLFF
TGTGCCAGCAGCTTCGACAGGGTGGATGAAAAACTGTTTTTT
>TRBJ1-5|TRBD1|TRBV5-6|17|.
CASSDSGTGRYNQPQHF
TGTGCCAGCAGCGACTCCGGGACAGGGAGATACAATCAGCCCCAGCATTTT
>TRBJ2-1|TRBD1|TRBV5-4|13|.
CASSPGTGNEQFF
TGTGCCAGCAGCCCCGGGACAGGGAATGAGCAGTTCTTC
>TRBJ2-7|TRBD1|TRBV7-2|14|.
CASSSRTGAYEQYF
TGTGCCAGCAGCTCCAGGACAGGGGCCTACGAGCAGTACTTC
>TRBJ1-1|TRBD1|TRBV7-2|13|.
CASSSDRGTEAFF
TGTGCCAGCAGCTCGGACAGGGGCACTGAAGCTTTCTTT
>TRBJ2-7|TRBD2|TRBV27|15|.
CASSFGGGGLIEQYF
TGTGCCAGCAGTTTTGGCGGGGGGGGCCTTATCGAGCAGTACTTC
>TRBJ1-5|.|TRBV4-3|15|few
CASSQDSVSDQPQHF
TGCGCCAGCAGCCAAGATTCAGTATCGGATCAGCCCCAGCATTTT
>TRBJ2-5|TRBD2|TRBV11-2|14|.
CASSLAGGEETQYF
TGTGCCAGCAGCTTAGCTGGGGGGGAAGAGACCCAGTACTTC
>TRBJ2-2|TRBD1|TRBV4-1|20|.
CASSLKGIFRDREDTGELFF
TGCGCCAGCAGCCTTAAGGGGATCTTCCGGGACAGGGAGGACACCGGGGAGCTGTTTTTT
>TRBJ1-3|TRBD1|TRBV7-2|15|.
CASSEGDRRGNTIYF
TGTGCCAGCAGCGAAGGGGACAGGAGGGGAAACACCATATATTTT
>TRBJ2-4|.|TRBV7-2|16|.
CASSLGDGIAKNIQYF
TGTGCCAGCAGCTTAGGAGATGGAATAGCCAAAAACATTCAGTACTTC
>TRBJ1-2|TRBD1|TRBV10-3|17|.
CAISDIGRGQGLYGYTF
TGTGCCATCAGTGACATCGGCAGGGGGCAAGGACTCTATGGCTACACCTTC
>TRBJ1-2|TRBD1|TRBV29-1|15|.
CSVDTGQGLDYGYTF
TGCAGCGTGGATACGGGACAGGGGCTGGACTATGGCTACACCTTC
>TRBJ2-5|.|TRBV7-2|15|.
CASSLDPGGEETQYF
TGTGCCAGCAGCTTAGACCCCGGGGGAGAAGAGACCCAGTACTTC
>TRBJ1-1|.|TRBV6-5|14|.
CASSYKSGKSEAFF
TGTGCCAGCAGTTATAAGTCAGGGAAATCTGAAGCTTTCTTT
>TRBJ1-6|.|TRBV4-2|18|.
CASSQEAQISGYNSPLHF
TGTGCCAGCAGCCAAGAGGCCCAGATATCGGGGTATAATTCACCCCTCCACTTT
>TRBJ1-5|.|TRBV13|14|.
CASRERRSNQPQHF
TGTGCCAGCAGGGAGAGAAGGAGCAATCAGCCCCAGCATTTT
>TRBJ1-4|.|TRBV5-1|14|.
CASSLFPPNEKLFF
TGCGCCAGCAGCTTGTTCCCACCTAATGAAAAACTGTTTTTT
>TRBJ2-2|.|TRBV14|17|few
CASSPLNANLVTGELFF
TGTGCCAGCAGCCCGCTCAATGCAAATCTTGTCACCGGGGAGCTGTTTTTT
>TRBJ2-2|.|TRBV6-1|13|once
CASLTGNTGELFF
TGTGCCAGCCTTACCGGGAACACCGGGGAGCTGTTTTTT
>TRBJ1-2|TRBD1|TRBV6-5|15|.
CASSYGTATIYGYTF
TGTGCCAGCAGTTATGGGACAGCCACAATCTATGGCTACACCTTC
>TRBJ2-3|TRBD2|TRBV7-2|18|.
CASSLFRLAGGRVDTQYF
TGTGCCAGCAGCCTCTTCCGACTAGCGGGGGGGCGAGTAGATACGCAGTATTTT
>TRBJ2-7|TRBD2|TRBV11-2|16|.
CASSPAWAGGAYEQYF
TGTGCCAGCAGCCCGGCGTGGGCGGGGGGGGCCTACGAGCAGTACTTC
>TRBJ1-2|.|TRBV15|13|.
CATRGDRSYGYTF
TGTGCCACTCGAGGCGACAGAAGCTATGGCTACACCTTC
>TRBJ2-1|.|TRBV5-1|15|.
CASSTGIHSYNEQFF
TGCGCCAGCAGCACGGGGATCCACTCCTACAATGAGCAGTTCTTC
>TRBJ1-1|.|TRBV30|15|.
CAWSVLGGGDTEAFF
TGTGCCTGGAGTGTACTCGGGGGGGGTGACACTGAAGCTTTCTTT
>TRBJ1-5|.|TRBV10-3|18|few
CAISESYRAKRSNQPQHF
TGTGCCATCAGTGAGTCTTACAGGGCAAAAAGAAGCAATCAGCCCCAGCATTTT
>TRBJ2-2|.|TRBV5-4|15|once
CAIRDQPGGTGELFF
TGTGCCATCCGGGACCAACCCGGAGGGACCGGGGAGCTGTTTTTT
>TRBJ1-2|.|TRBV6-5|15|.
CASSYYMDGNYGYTF
TGTGCCAGCAGTTACTATATGGACGGGAACTATGGCTACACCTTC
>TRBJ2-1|TRBD2|TRBV16|16|.
CASTTLRLAGGNEQFF
TGTGCCAGCACTACACTGAGGCTAGCGGGGGGAAATGAGCAGTTCTTC
>TRBJ1-2|.|TRBV9|15|.
CASSAADHPPYGYTF
TGTGCCAGCAGCGCAGCTGATCACCCACCCTATGGCTACACCTTC
>TRBJ2-1|.|TRBV7-3|13|.
CASSSSFGNEQFF
TGTGCCAGCAGCTCATCGTTTGGCAATGAGCAGTTCTTC